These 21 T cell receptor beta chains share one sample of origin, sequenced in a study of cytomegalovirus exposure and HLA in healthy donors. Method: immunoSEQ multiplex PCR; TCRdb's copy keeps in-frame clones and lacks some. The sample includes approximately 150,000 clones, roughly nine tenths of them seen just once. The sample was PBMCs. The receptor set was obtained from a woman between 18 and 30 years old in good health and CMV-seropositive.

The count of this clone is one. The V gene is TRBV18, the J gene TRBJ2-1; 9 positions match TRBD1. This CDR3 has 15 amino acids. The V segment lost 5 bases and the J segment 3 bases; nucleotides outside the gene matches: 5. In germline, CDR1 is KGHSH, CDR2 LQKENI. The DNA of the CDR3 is TGTGCCAGCTCAGCACGGACAGGGGACTACAATGAGCAGTTCTTC. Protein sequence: CASSARTGDYNEQFF.

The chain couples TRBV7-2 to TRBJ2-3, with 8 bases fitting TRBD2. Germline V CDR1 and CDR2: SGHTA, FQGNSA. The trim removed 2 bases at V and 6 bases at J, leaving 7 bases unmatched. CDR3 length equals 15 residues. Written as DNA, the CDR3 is TGTGCCAGCAGCTTAAGCGGGAGTGGTTTTGATACGCAGTATTTT. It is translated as CASSLSGSGFDTQYF.

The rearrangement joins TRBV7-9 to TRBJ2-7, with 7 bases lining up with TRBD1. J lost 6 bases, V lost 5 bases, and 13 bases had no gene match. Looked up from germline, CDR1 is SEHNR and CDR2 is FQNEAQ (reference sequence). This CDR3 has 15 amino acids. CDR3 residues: CASSPDRAGLGEQYF. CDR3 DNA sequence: TGTGCCAGCAGCCCCGACAGGGCCGGGTTGGGCGAGCAGTACTTC.

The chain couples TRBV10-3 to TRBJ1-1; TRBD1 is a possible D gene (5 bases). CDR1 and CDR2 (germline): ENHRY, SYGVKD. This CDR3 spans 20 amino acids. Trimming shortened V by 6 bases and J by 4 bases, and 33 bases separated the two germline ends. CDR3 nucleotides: TGTGCCATCAGCGAGCCATTTGATCAGGGTTTTTCATTGATCGGCACTGAAGCTTTCTTT. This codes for CAISEPFDQGFSLIGTEAFF.

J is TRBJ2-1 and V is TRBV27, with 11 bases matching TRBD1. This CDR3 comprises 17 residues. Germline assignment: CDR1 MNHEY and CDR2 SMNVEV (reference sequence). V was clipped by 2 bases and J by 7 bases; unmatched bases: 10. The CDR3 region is CASSLIGGQGARNEQFF. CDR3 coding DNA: TGTGCCAGCAGTTTAATAGGAGGACAGGGGGCGAGAAATGAGCAGTTCTTC.

In nucleotides, the CDR3 is TGTGCCAGTGGAGGATCGCCCCTAGGCTATGGCTACACCTTC. The encoded protein is CASGGSPLGYGYTF. The chain carries TRBV2 and TRBJ1-2; D not certain. Germline V gene data show CDR1 as SNHLY and CDR2 as FYNNEI. Between the trimmed V and J ends, which lost 9 bases and 4 bases, there was a span of 18 bases. The CDR3 covers 14 residues.

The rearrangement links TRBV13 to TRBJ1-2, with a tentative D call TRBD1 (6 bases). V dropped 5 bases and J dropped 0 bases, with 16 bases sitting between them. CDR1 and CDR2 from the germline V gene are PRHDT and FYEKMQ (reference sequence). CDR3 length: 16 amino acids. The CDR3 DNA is TGTGCCAGCAGCCGAATCACGGACAGTACTAACTATGGCTACACCTTC. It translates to CASSRITDSTNYGYTF.

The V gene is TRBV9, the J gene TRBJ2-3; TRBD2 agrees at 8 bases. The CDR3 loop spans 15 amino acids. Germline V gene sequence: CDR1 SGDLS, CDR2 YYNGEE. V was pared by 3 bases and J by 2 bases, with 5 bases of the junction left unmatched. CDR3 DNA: TGTGCCAGCAGCGGATCCGGACTAGCCACAGATACGCAGTATTTT. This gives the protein CASSGSGLATDTQYF.

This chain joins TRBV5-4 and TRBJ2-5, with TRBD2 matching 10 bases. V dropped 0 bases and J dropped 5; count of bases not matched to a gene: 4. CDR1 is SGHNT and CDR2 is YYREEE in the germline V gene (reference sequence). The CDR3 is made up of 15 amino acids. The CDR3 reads CASSLASGSGETQYF. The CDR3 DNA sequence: TGTGCCAGCAGCTTGGCTAGCGGGAGCGGGGAGACCCAGTACTTC.

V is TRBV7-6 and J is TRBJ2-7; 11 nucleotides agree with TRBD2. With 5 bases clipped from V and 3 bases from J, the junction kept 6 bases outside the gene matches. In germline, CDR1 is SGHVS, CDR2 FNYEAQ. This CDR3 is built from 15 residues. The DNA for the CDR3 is TGTGCCAGCAGCCAAACTAGCGGGAGAATCTACGAGCAGTACTTC. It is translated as CASSQTSGRIYEQYF.

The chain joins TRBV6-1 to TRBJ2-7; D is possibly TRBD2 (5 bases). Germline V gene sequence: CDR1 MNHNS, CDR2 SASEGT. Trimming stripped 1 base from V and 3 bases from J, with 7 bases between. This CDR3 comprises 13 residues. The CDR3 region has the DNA TGTGCCAGCAGTGAAGGGGAGTTCTACGAGCAGTACTTC. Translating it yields CASSEGEFYEQYF.

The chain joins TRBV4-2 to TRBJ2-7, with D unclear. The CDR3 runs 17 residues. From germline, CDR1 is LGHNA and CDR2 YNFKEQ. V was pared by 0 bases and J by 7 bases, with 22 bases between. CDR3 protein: CASSQEVPAATPREQYF. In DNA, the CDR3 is TGTGCCAGCAGCCAAGAAGTTCCCGCCGCGACCCCGCGGGAGCAGTACTTC.

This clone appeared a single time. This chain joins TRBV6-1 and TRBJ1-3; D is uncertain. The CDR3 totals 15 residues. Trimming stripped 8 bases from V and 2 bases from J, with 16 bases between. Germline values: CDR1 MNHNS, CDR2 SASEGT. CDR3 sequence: CASSGQPKTGNTIYF. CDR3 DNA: TGTGCCAGCTCAGGCCAGCCGAAAACTGGAAACACCATATATTTT.

The DNA of the CDR3 is TGTGCCAGCGCTAGCGGGAGGGGAGAAGATACGCAGTATTTT. As protein: CASASGRGEDTQYF. This rearrangement joins TRBV9 to TRBJ2-3; 12 bases map to TRBD2. Germline loops: CDR1 SGDLS, CDR2 YYNGEE. Trimming at V came to 7 bases and at J to 5 bases, leaving 5 bases not matched to a gene. CDR3 length: 14 residues.

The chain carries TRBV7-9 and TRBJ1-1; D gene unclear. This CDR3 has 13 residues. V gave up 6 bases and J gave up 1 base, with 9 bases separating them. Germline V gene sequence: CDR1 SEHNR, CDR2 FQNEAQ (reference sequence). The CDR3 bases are TGTGCCAGCAGTTCGACAAGGAACACTGAAGCTTTCTTT. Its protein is CASSSTRNTEAFF.

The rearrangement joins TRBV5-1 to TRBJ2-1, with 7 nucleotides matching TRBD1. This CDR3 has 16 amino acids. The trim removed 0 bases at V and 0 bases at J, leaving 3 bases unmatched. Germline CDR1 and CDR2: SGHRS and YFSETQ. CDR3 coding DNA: TGCGCCAGCAGCTTGGGAGGGACAGTCTCCTACAATGAGCAGTTCTTC. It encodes CASSLGGTVSYNEQFF.

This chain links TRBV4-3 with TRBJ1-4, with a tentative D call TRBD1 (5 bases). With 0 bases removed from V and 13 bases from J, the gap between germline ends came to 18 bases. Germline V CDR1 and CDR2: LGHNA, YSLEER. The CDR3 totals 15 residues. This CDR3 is CASSQDAPGPGGLFF. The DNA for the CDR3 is TGCGCCAGCAGCCAAGATGCGCCAGGCCCCGGGGGACTGTTTTTT.

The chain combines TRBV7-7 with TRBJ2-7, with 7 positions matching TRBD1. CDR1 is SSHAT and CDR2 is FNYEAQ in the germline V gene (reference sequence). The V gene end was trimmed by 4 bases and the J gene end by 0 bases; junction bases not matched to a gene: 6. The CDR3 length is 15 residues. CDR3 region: CASSWRQGPSYEQYF. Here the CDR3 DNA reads TGTGCCAGCAGCTGGCGACAGGGTCCCTCCTACGAGCAGTACTTC.

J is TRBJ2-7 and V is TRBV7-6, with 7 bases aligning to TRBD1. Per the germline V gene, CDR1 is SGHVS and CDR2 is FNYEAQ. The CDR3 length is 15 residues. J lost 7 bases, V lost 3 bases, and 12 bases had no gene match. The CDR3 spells CASSFLGPPRGEQYF. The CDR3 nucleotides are TGTGCCAGCAGCTTCCTAGGTCCCCCCAGGGGGGAGCAGTACTTC.

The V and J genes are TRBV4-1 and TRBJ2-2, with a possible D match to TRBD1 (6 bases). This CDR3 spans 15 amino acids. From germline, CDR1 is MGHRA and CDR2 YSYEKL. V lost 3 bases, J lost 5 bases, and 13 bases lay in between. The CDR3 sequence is CASSQHLRGTGELFF. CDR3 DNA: TGCGCCAGCAGCCAGCACCTCAGGGGAACCGGGGAGCTGTTTTTT.

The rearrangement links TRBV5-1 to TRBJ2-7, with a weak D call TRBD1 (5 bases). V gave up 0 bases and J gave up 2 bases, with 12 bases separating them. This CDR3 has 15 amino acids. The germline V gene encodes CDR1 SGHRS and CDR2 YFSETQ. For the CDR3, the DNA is TGCGCCAGCAGCTTGGGTCTAGGGGTCGCCTACGAGCAGTACTTC. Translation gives CASSLGLGVAYEQYF.